This T cell receptor (beta chain) was captured in a study of Graves' ophthalmopathy and Graves' hyperthyroidism listed by TCRdb under 2018. Background for the entire study: Peripheral blood was collected at initial diagnosis, prior to any treatment. For independent validation, a separate cohort was made up of some 18 hyperthyroidism patients plus 17 patients who later progressed from hyperthyroidism to ophthalmopathy. To explore V-J signatures that separate ophthalmopathy from hyperthyroidism, a discovery set of more than 95 patients was enrolled, consisting of approximately 45 with ophthalmopathy and 55 to 65 with stable hyperthyroidism. The study used TCR beta repertoire signatures to distinguish Graves' ophthalmopathy from Graves' hyperthyroidism and to predict progression to ophthalmopathy. In five to seven hyperthyroidism patients, T-cell repertoires of thyroid tissue and blood were compared. Following sample collection, hyperthyroidism patients were given methimazole at a starting dose of 30 mg daily, and ophthalmopathy patients were given high-dose intravenous methylprednisolone. In total, under 150 blood samples were TCR-sequenced: fewer than 50 ophthalmopathy, 75 hyperthyroidism and roughly 17 hyperthyroidism-to-ophthalmopathy patients.

TCR beta CDR3 regions were amplified from RNA transcripts for repertoire sequencing. HTBI primers and the Qiagen OneStep RT-PCR kit were used in a first-round RT-PCR, which was followed by a second-round multiplex PCR, size selection and purification. Libraries were sequenced paired-end with 100 bp reads on an Illumina HiSeq2000. The authors' pipeline ran thus. SOAPnuke was used for read processing, and reads with adapters, uncalled bases, a mean Phred below 15, or no exact constant-primer or identifier match were discarded. High-quality paired reads were merged with COPE v1.2.5. Clonotypes were defined as unique nucleotide sequences and were aligned to IMGT TRB V, D and J references using MiTCR v1.1. Only V-J combinations with frequency above 0.0001 were analysed, covering around 99% of repertoires. A TCR clonal expansion and chaos score per V-J combination was defined as the ratio of F50 clonal expansion to chaos observed in the TCRdist matrix. Welch's t-statistics and random forest were used to reduce the features to 10 to 15 V-J combinations, which were then used as input to a naive Bayes classifier. The Morisita-Horn index was used to measure how similar the thyroid and blood repertoires were. TCRdb passed the public sequencing reads through fastp at Q25 and MiXCR, retaining productive beta sequences. Entries that share a CDR3 protein sequence are merged under the most common genes and DNA. The V and J calls follow TCRdb's processing rather than the paper's. The sample data list some 250,000 distinct CDR3 sequences, and less than 55% of these were observed just once. The ten largest clones represent around half of the sample.

CDR1 DFQATT and CDR2 SNEGSKA are derived from the germline V gene (reference sequence). The CDR3 starts with the cysteine, ends with the phenylalanine, and has 12 residues. Only the CDR3 portion is preserved as DNA: 36 bases, with reading frame beginning at the first base. V lost 5 bases and J lost 6 bases; the stretch between them is 14 bases long. With respect to this clonotype: Its antigen remains unidentified. No qualities accompany the bases; no much larger clone lies one base away.

Ophthalmopathy patients were characterized by moderately to severely active disease, a Clinical Activity Score of at least 3, a NOSPECS grade of at least 4, and a disease duration under 3 months. Anyone with other autoimmune diseases, uncontrolled infections, pregnancy or lactation was excluded from the study. Diagnosis relied on clinical symptoms, serum thyroxine, TRAb, thyroid ultrasound and orbital computed tomography. Ficoll-Paque density gradient centrifugation was used to isolate PBMCs from approximately 11 ml of fresh peripheral blood. Total RNA was extracted using Trizol reagent, and RNA quality was checked on an Agilent 2100 Bioanalyzer. Overall results and qualifications from the work: The 13-signature model separated ophthalmopathy from stable hyperthyroidism with approximately 90% sensitivity and 81.08% specificity in cross-validation, and 80%/75% in the test set. Most expanded thyroid clonotypes with frequency above 0.001 were also detected in blood, suggesting blood repertoires may reflect the thyroid immune response. In validation, the model predicted ophthalmopathy progression with nearly 71% sensitivity and roughly 72% specificity; 12 predicted patients were CT-confirmed with GO in a median of approximately 6.2 months. No statistical method was used to predetermine the sample size, and group allocation was not hidden from the investigators.

The source of this sequence is an adult man with Graves' ophthalmopathy. The V and J genes are TRBV20-1 and TRBJ2-7; tentative D gene TRBD1, with 6 bases matching. Sample: peripheral blood. The sequence in DNA is TGCAGTGCTGCCGGACAGAGAGGCGAGCAGTACTTC. Its translation reads: CSAAGQRGEQYF.